The clone carrying this T cell receptor (beta chain) was recorded a few times. The CDR3 loop spans 14 amino acids. Germline lookup yields CDR1 KGHSH and CDR2 LQKENI. Germline trimming cut 4 bases from V and 1 base from J; bases unmatched to any gene: 2. This entry is derived from a study of control samples from healthy donors and cancer patients. Using immunoSEQ multiplex PCR, the repertoire was profiled, and TCRdb retains in-frame clones only, with some absent. In the table there are 90,000 to 100,000 clones, 70% to 80% of which are singletons. The gene calls are TRBV18 and TRBJ1-1, with 8 nucleotides matching TRBD1. The sequence was collected from a woman aged 25-40 years in good health. Sequenced material: blood. The CDR3 DNA sequence: TGTGCCAGCTCACGCGGACAGGGGAACACTGAAGCTTTCTTT. Amino acid sequence: CASSRGQGNTEAFF.